This is a list of T cell receptor beta chains from one sample in a study of shared clonotypes between healthy human individuals. Libraries were prepared by immunoSEQ multiplex PCR; TCRdb keeps only in-frame clonotypes and omits some of them. The sample yields about 2,100,000 clones, just over 90% seen once. Material: naive CD8+ T cells from PBMCs. All receptors derive from a man aged 18 to 30 in good health. Some clones in this sample may be carry-over from other donors' samples. Both conserved end residues are part of each CDR3. D genes are given only for firm matches. Not all rows give a size; the values are once, few, many and, for expanded clones, a class.

d_call: -
j_call: TRBJ2-1
v_call: TRBV9
clone_size: -
cdr3_aa: CASSVVRDFHNEQFF
cdr3_nt: TGTGCCAGCAGCGTAGTGAGGGACTTCCACAATGAGCAGTTCTTC

d_call: TRBD2
j_call: TRBJ2-3
v_call: TRBV9
clone_size: once
cdr3_aa: CASSVLAGPDTQYF
cdr3_nt: TGTGCCAGCAGCGTACTAGCGGGTCCAGATACGCAGTATTTT

d_call: TRBD2
j_call: TRBJ2-3
v_call: TRBV9
clone_size: -
cdr3_aa: CASSVQGSGNTDTQYF
cdr3_nt: TGTGCCAGCAGCGTGCAAGGTAGCGGGAACACAGATACGCAGTATTTT

d_call: TRBD2
j_call: TRBJ2-7
v_call: TRBV30
clone_size: -
cdr3_aa: CAWSVSAGIYEQYF
cdr3_nt: TGTGCCTGGAGTGTCTCAGCGGGAATCTACGAGCAGTACTTC

d_call: -
j_call: TRBJ1-1
v_call: TRBV9
clone_size: few
cdr3_aa: CASSLTRGTEAFF
cdr3_nt: TGTGCCAGCAGCTTAACAAGGGGCACTGAAGCTTTCTTT

d_call: -
j_call: TRBJ2-5
v_call: TRBV7-9
clone_size: -
cdr3_aa: CASSLVLNGETQYF
cdr3_nt: TGTGCCAGCAGCTTAGTACTGAACGGAGAGACCCAGTACTTC

d_call: -
j_call: TRBJ1-5
v_call: TRBV27
clone_size: -
cdr3_aa: CASSSSLRTANQPQHF
cdr3_nt: TGTGCCAGCAGCTCCTCACTTAGGACAGCCAATCAGCCCCAGCATTTT

d_call: TRBD1
j_call: TRBJ1-2
v_call: TRBV28
clone_size: -
cdr3_aa: CASSLAGQANYGYTF
cdr3_nt: TGTGCCAGCAGTTTAGCGGGACAGGCGAACTATGGCTACACCTTC

d_call: -
j_call: TRBJ2-5
v_call: TRBV5-6
clone_size: -
cdr3_aa: CASSLAPARFQETQYF
cdr3_nt: TGTGCCAGCAGCTTGGCGCCAGCTCGATTCCAAGAGACCCAGTACTTC

d_call: -
j_call: TRBJ1-2
v_call: TRBV30
clone_size: once
cdr3_aa: CAWSVGQPYGYTF
cdr3_nt: TGTGCCTGGAGTGTCGGCCAGCCCTATGGCTACACCTTC

d_call: -
j_call: TRBJ2-3
v_call: TRBV10-3
clone_size: once
cdr3_aa: CAISESGATGITDTQYF
cdr3_nt: TGTGCCATCAGTGAGTCAGGTGCAACAGGGATAACAGATACGCAGTATTTT

d_call: -
j_call: TRBJ2-7
v_call: TRBV10-3
clone_size: -
cdr3_aa: CAISVGSGQGAYEQYF
cdr3_nt: TGTGCCATCAGTGTGGGGTCTGGGCAGGGCGCCTACGAGCAGTACTTC

d_call: -
j_call: TRBJ1-4
v_call: TRBV7-9
clone_size: -
cdr3_aa: CASSLVSARTNEKLFF
cdr3_nt: TGTGCCAGCAGCTTAGTATCGGCCAGGACGAATGAAAAACTGTTTTTT

d_call: -
j_call: TRBJ1-1
v_call: TRBV6-1
clone_size: -
cdr3_aa: CASSATGHTEAFF
cdr3_nt: TGTGCCAGCAGTGCCACAGGGCACACTGAAGCTTTCTTT

d_call: -
j_call: TRBJ2-7
v_call: TRBV6-1
clone_size: -
cdr3_aa: CASSELPFRDLAYEQYF
cdr3_nt: TGTGCCAGCAGTGAGCTCCCTTTCAGAGATCTAGCCTACGAGCAGTACTTC

d_call: -
j_call: TRBJ2-1
v_call: TRBV9
clone_size: -
cdr3_aa: CASSAGLSSYNEQFF
cdr3_nt: TGTGCCAGCAGCGCGGGACTCAGCTCCTACAATGAGCAGTTCTTC

d_call: -
j_call: TRBJ1-3
v_call: TRBV6-1
clone_size: -
cdr3_aa: CASSEDVSHGDTIYF
cdr3_nt: TGTGCCAGCAGTGAAGACGTCTCTCACGGGGACACCATATATTTT

d_call: -
j_call: TRBJ1-2
v_call: TRBV27
clone_size: -
cdr3_aa: CASSLVGTNYGYTF
cdr3_nt: TGTGCCAGCAGTTTGGTAGGAACTAACTATGGCTACACCTTC

d_call: -
j_call: TRBJ2-2
v_call: TRBV9
clone_size: once
cdr3_aa: CASSRQGSILGTGELFF
cdr3_nt: TGTGCCAGCAGCCGGCAGGGGAGTATTTTGGGCACCGGGGAGCTGTTTTTT

d_call: TRBD1
j_call: TRBJ1-1
v_call: TRBV29-1
clone_size: -
cdr3_aa: CSVTGGVNTEAFF
cdr3_nt: TGCAGCGTGACAGGGGGTGTGAACACTGAAGCTTTCTTT

d_call: -
j_call: TRBJ2-7
v_call: TRBV27
clone_size: -
cdr3_aa: CASSLGDLYEQYF
cdr3_nt: TGTGCCAGCAGTCTAGGAGATCTCTACGAGCAGTACTTC

d_call: TRBD1
j_call: TRBJ1-1
v_call: TRBV6-5
clone_size: -
cdr3_aa: CASITGGTEAFF
cdr3_nt: TGTGCCAGCATTACAGGGGGCACTGAAGCTTTCTTT

d_call: -
j_call: TRBJ2-1
v_call: TRBV11-2
clone_size: -
cdr3_aa: CASSSREAYNEQFF
cdr3_nt: TGTGCCAGCAGCTCCCGCGAAGCCTACAATGAGCAGTTCTTC

d_call: -
j_call: TRBJ2-5
v_call: TRBV11-2
clone_size: -
cdr3_aa: CASSLFRDNQETQYF
cdr3_nt: TGTGCCAGCAGCTTATTCCGGGACAACCAAGAGACCCAGTACTTC

d_call: -
j_call: TRBJ2-7
v_call: TRBV12-5
clone_size: -
cdr3_aa: CASGPDGIYEQYF
cdr3_nt: TGTGCTAGTGGCCCGGACGGTATCTACGAGCAGTACTTC

d_call: -
j_call: TRBJ2-3
v_call: TRBV2
clone_size: -
cdr3_aa: CASSDGPGDTDTQYF
cdr3_nt: TGTGCCAGCAGTGACGGTCCCGGGGACACAGATACGCAGTATTTT

d_call: -
j_call: TRBJ1-3
v_call: TRBV4-1
clone_size: -
cdr3_aa: CASSQVLGNTIYF
cdr3_nt: TGCGCCAGCAGCCAAGTCCTGGGGAACACCATATATTTT

d_call: -
j_call: TRBJ2-1
v_call: TRBV27
clone_size: -
cdr3_aa: CASREYPNEQFF
cdr3_nt: TGTGCCAGCAGAGAGTACCCCAATGAGCAGTTCTTC

d_call: -
j_call: TRBJ2-1
v_call: TRBV7-6
clone_size: -
cdr3_aa: CASSLYTEGLRYNEQFF
cdr3_nt: TGTGCCAGCAGCTTATATACGGAGGGACTGCGCTACAATGAGCAGTTCTTC

d_call: TRBD2
j_call: TRBJ2-1
v_call: TRBV7-9
clone_size: once
cdr3_aa: CASSSPGGASGWRNEQFF
cdr3_nt: TGTGCCAGCAGTTCACCCGGGGGGGCTAGCGGGTGGAGGAATGAGCAGTTCTTC

d_call: -
j_call: TRBJ2-7
v_call: TRBV5-5
clone_size: -
cdr3_aa: CASSLGLMEQYF
cdr3_nt: TGTGCCAGCAGCTTGGGACTGATGGAGCAGTACTTC